These T cell receptor beta chains were read from a single sample in a study of cytomegalovirus exposure and HLA in healthy donors. Here immunoSEQ multiplex PCR was the method, and the copy in TCRdb shows in-frame clones only, minus some. Seen here are under 170,000 clones, roughly 77% observed once, and the top ten hold roughly 4%. Source material: PBMCs. These receptors originate from a human donor in good health. CDR3s include the opening cysteine and the closing phenylalanine or tryptophan. Each record gives: D gene, J gene, V gene, clone size, CDR3 protein, CDR3 DNA. D genes are given only for firm matches. Size is stated for part of the rows, as once, few or many counts, or as a class when the clone is expanded.

d_gene: NA
j_gene: TRBJ2-2
v_gene: TRBV7-8
abundance: NA
CDR3aa: CASSLVIGANTGELFF
CDR3nt: TGTGCCAGCAGCTTAGTGATAGGGGCGAACACCGGGGAGCTGTTTTTT

d_gene: TRBD2
j_gene: TRBJ2-7
v_gene: TRBV2
abundance: once
CDR3aa: CASSLSGVSSYEQYF
CDR3nt: TGTGCCAGCAGCCTTAGCGGGGTTAGCTCCTACGAGCAGTACTTC

d_gene: TRBD2
j_gene: TRBJ2-3
v_gene: TRBV9
abundance: NA
CDR3aa: CASSVASSGYGDTQYF
CDR3nt: TGTGCCAGCAGCGTAGCCTCTAGCGGGTACGGAGATACGCAGTATTTT

d_gene: TRBD1
j_gene: TRBJ1-2
v_gene: TRBV30
abundance: NA
CDR3aa: CAWISGTGNYYGYTF
CDR3nt: TGTGCCTGGATATCCGGGACAGGGAATTACTATGGCTACACCTTC

d_gene: NA
j_gene: TRBJ2-1
v_gene: TRBV30
abundance: NA
CDR3aa: CAWSVPGLDYNEQFF
CDR3nt: TGTGCCTGGAGTGTACCGGGACTGGACTACAATGAGCAGTTCTTC

d_gene: TRBD2
j_gene: TRBJ2-7
v_gene: TRBV4-3
abundance: few
CDR3aa: CASSQDLLAGGPYEQYF
CDR3nt: TGCGCCAGCAGCCAAGATCTCCTAGCGGGAGGCCCATACGAGCAGTACTTC

d_gene: NA
j_gene: TRBJ2-1
v_gene: TRBV19
abundance: NA
CDR3aa: CASSIRYNEQFF
CDR3nt: TGTGCCAGTAGTATACGTTACAATGAGCAGTTCTTC

d_gene: NA
j_gene: TRBJ2-2
v_gene: TRBV13
abundance: NA
CDR3aa: CASSAKTCTGELFF
CDR3nt: TGTGCCAGCAGCGCCAAAACTTGCACCGGGGAGCTGTTTTTT

d_gene: NA
j_gene: TRBJ2-5
v_gene: TRBV28
abundance: few
CDR3aa: CASSLRQGTQTQYF
CDR3nt: TGTGCCAGCAGTTTAAGGCAGGGAACACAGACCCAGTACTTC

d_gene: NA
j_gene: TRBJ2-2
v_gene: TRBV6-5
abundance: NA
CDR3aa: CASSTRTALGELFF
CDR3nt: TGTGCCAGCAGTACGAGGACAGCTTTGGGGGAGCTGTTTTTT

d_gene: NA
j_gene: TRBJ2-3
v_gene: TRBV9
abundance: NA
CDR3aa: CASGAGSRIFSTDTQYF
CDR3nt: TGTGCCAGCGGAGCGGGTTCACGAATCTTTAGCACAGATACGCAGTATTTT

d_gene: TRBD2
j_gene: TRBJ2-3
v_gene: TRBV7-2
abundance: NA
CDR3aa: CASSFRQAGVSDTQYF
CDR3nt: TGTGCCAGCAGCTTTCGACAAGCGGGAGTATCAGATACGCAGTATTTT

d_gene: NA
j_gene: TRBJ2-3
v_gene: TRBV6-4
abundance: once
CDR3aa: CASIAGASTDTQYF
CDR3nt: TGTGCCAGCATCGCGGGGGCTAGCACAGATACGCAGTATTTT

d_gene: TRBD1
j_gene: TRBJ2-7
v_gene: TRBV6-1
abundance: NA
CDR3aa: CASSPSRGTVYEQYF
CDR3nt: TGTGCCAGCAGTCCTTCCCGAGGGACAGTGTACGAGCAGTACTTC

d_gene: NA
j_gene: TRBJ2-3
v_gene: TRBV7-2
abundance: NA
CDR3aa: CASSLVNTDTQYF
CDR3nt: TGTGCCAGCAGCTTAGTTAACACAGATACGCAGTATTTT

d_gene: NA
j_gene: TRBJ1-1
v_gene: TRBV5-1
abundance: NA
CDR3aa: CASSLSMNTEAFF
CDR3nt: TGCGCCAGCAGCTTGTCAATGAACACTGAAGCTTTCTTT

d_gene: TRBD1
j_gene: TRBJ1-5
v_gene: TRBV28
abundance: NA
CDR3aa: CASSLPTAGGSVVNQPQHF
CDR3nt: TGTGCCAGCAGTTTGCCCACTGCAGGGGGCAGTGTAGTGAATCAGCCCCAGCATTTT

d_gene: NA
j_gene: TRBJ2-7
v_gene: TRBV6-1
abundance: NA
CDR3aa: CASSDTGNYEQYF
CDR3nt: TGTGCCAGCAGTGATACGGGGAACTACGAGCAGTACTTC

d_gene: NA
j_gene: TRBJ1-2
v_gene: TRBV5-4
abundance: NA
CDR3aa: CASSLDSLPNYGYTF
CDR3nt: TGTGCCAGCAGCCTGGACAGTCTCCCTAACTATGGCTACACCTTC

d_gene: TRBD1
j_gene: TRBJ1-2
v_gene: TRBV29-1
abundance: NA
CDR3aa: CSVSGGNYGYTF
CDR3nt: TGCAGCGTTTCAGGGGGGAATTATGGCTACACCTTC

d_gene: NA
j_gene: TRBJ2-5
v_gene: TRBV6-5
abundance: NA
CDR3aa: CASSYWGRDQETQYF
CDR3nt: TGTGCCAGCAGTTACTGGGGCAGAGACCAAGAGACCCAGTACTTC

d_gene: TRBD2
j_gene: TRBJ2-7
v_gene: TRBV6-5
abundance: NA
CDR3aa: CASSDGLDGEQYF
CDR3nt: TGTGCCAGCAGTGACGGACTAGACGGCGAGCAGTACTTC

d_gene: NA
j_gene: TRBJ2-7
v_gene: TRBV5-6
abundance: NA
CDR3aa: CASRPQGTYEQYF
CDR3nt: TGTGCCAGCAGACCCCAGGGTACCTACGAGCAGTACTTC

d_gene: NA
j_gene: TRBJ2-1
v_gene: TRBV4-1
abundance: NA
CDR3aa: CASSQLGLPNNEQFF
CDR3nt: TGCGCCAGCAGCCAACTGGGACTCCCCAACAATGAGCAGTTCTTC

d_gene: NA
j_gene: TRBJ1-2
v_gene: TRBV7-2
abundance: NA
CDR3aa: CASSLDPTGLYGYTF
CDR3nt: TGTGCCAGCAGCTTAGACCCCACAGGGCTTTATGGCTACACCTTC

d_gene: NA
j_gene: TRBJ1-3
v_gene: TRBV27
abundance: NA
CDR3aa: CASSPRGVVGNTIYF
CDR3nt: TGTGCCAGCAGCCCCCGGGGGGTGGTCGGAAACACCATATATTTT

d_gene: TRBD2
j_gene: TRBJ2-2
v_gene: TRBV10-3
abundance: many
CDR3aa: CAISESMSSGKPGELFF
CDR3nt: TGTGCCATCAGTGAGTCGATGTCTAGCGGGAAACCCGGGGAGCTGTTTTTT

d_gene: NA
j_gene: TRBJ2-7
v_gene: TRBV10-3
abundance: NA
CDR3aa: CAISESTGNQARYEQYF
CDR3nt: TGTGCCATCAGTGAGTCCACAGGAAATCAAGCCCGCTACGAGCAGTACTTC

d_gene: NA
j_gene: TRBJ1-5
v_gene: TRBV19
abundance: NA
CDR3aa: CASSSILRVLSNQPQHF
CDR3nt: TGTGCCAGTAGCTCCATCCTCAGGGTCCTAAGCAATCAGCCCCAGCATTTT

d_gene: TRBD2
j_gene: TRBJ2-7
v_gene: TRBV5-1
abundance: NA
CDR3aa: CASSWGLAGGYEQYF
CDR3nt: TGCGCCAGCAGCTGGGGACTAGCGGGAGGTTACGAGCAGTACTTC

d_gene: TRBD1
j_gene: TRBJ1-5
v_gene: TRBV15
abundance: NA
CDR3aa: CATSRPEQGKEPQHF
CDR3nt: TGTGCCACCAGCAGACCCGAACAGGGGAAGGAGCCCCAGCATTTT

d_gene: TRBD2
j_gene: TRBJ2-5
v_gene: TRBV7-2
abundance: few
CDR3aa: CASRLAGEETQYF
CDR3nt: TGTGCCAGCAGACTAGCGGGAGAAGAGACCCAGTACTTC

d_gene: TRBD2
j_gene: TRBJ2-7
v_gene: TRBV5-1
abundance: NA
CDR3aa: CASSPFGGGTSGSPDYEQYF
CDR3nt: TGCGCCAGCAGCCCCTTTGGGGGGGGGACTAGCGGGAGCCCGGACTACGAGCAGTACTTC

d_gene: NA
j_gene: TRBJ1-1
v_gene: TRBV30
abundance: NA
CDR3aa: CAWSVWRMNTEAFF
CDR3nt: TGTGCCTGGAGTGTATGGCGGATGAACACTGAAGCTTTCTTT